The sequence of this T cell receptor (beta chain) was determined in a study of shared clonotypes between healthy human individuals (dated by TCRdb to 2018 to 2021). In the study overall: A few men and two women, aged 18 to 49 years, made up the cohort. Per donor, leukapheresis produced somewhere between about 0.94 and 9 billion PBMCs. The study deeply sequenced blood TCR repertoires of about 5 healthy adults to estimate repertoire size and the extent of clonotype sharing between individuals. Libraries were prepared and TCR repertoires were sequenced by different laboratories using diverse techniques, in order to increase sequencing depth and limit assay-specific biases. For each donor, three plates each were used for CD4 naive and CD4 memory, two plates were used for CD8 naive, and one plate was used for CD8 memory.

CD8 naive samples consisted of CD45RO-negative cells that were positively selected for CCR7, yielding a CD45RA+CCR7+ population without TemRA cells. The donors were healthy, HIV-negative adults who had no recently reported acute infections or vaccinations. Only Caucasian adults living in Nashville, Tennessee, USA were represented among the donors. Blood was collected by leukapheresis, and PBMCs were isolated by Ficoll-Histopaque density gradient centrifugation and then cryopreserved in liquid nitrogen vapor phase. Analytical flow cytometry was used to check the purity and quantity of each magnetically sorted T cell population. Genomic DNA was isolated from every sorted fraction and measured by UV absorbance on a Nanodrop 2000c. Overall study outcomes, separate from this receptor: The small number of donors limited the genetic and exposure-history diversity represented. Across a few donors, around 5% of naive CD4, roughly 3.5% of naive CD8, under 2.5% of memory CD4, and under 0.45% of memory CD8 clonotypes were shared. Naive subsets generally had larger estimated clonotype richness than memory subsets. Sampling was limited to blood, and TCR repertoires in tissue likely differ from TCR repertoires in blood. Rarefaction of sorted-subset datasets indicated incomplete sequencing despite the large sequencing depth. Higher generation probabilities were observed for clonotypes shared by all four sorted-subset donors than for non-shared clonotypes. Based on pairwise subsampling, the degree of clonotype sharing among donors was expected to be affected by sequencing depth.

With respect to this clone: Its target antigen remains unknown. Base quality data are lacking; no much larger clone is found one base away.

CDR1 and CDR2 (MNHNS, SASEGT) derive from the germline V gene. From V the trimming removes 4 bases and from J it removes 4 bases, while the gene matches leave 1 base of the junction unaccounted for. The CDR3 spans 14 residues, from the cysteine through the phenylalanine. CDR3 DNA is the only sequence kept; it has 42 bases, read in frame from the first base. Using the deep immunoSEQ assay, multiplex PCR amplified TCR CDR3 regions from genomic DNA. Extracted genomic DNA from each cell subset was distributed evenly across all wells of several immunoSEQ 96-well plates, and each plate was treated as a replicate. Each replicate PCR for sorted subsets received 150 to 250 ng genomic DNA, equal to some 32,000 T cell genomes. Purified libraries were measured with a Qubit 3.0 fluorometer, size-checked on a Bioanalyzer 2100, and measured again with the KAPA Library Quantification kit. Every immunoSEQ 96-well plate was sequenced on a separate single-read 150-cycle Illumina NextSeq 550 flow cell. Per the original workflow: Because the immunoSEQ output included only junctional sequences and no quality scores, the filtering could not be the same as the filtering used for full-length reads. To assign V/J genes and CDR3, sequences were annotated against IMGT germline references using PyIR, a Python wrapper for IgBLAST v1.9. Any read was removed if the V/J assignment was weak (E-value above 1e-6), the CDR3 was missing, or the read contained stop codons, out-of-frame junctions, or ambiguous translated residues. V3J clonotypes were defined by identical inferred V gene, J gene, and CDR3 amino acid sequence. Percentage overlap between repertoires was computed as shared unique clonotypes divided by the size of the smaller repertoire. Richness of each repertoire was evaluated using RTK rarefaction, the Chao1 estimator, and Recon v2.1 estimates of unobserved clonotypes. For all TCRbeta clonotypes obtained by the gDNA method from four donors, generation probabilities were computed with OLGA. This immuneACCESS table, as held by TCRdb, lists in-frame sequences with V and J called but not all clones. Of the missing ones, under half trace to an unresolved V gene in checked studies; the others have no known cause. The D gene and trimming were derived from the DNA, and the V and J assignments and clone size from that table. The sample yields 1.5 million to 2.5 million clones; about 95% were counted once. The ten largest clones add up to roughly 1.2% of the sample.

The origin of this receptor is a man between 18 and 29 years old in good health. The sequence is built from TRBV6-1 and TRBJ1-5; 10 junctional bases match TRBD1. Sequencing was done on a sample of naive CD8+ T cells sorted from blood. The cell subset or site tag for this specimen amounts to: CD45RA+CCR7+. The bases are TGTGCCAGCAGTGGGGGACAGGGGAATCAGCCCCAGCATTTT. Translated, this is CASSGGQGNQPQHF.